This T cell receptor (beta chain) came from a study of beta chain features in type 1 diabetes. This clone was detected a few times. Its antigen is unknown. Only one heparinised blood draw was taken per donor, and its volume averaged about 116 mL. Expressed TCRB transcripts got sequenced, as all isolated RNA was reverse transcribed. Profiled with immunoSEQ multiplex PCR; TCRdb holds only in-frame clones, not every one. The sample carries roughly 150,000 clones, roughly 9% recorded once. Broader study findings: Type 1 diabetes patients had TCRB CDR3s that were shorter (moderately but significantly so) in all four CD4+ subsets. Researchers reported that naive, central memory and Treg TCRB repertoires appeared more similar in patients than in healthy donors.

The material sequenced was central memory CD4+ T cells from blood. This TCR was recovered from a woman in her thirties with type 1 diabetes.

The CDR3 reads CASSSTDPYEQYF. CDR3 bases: TGTGCCAGCAGCTCTACAGACCCCTACGAGCAGTACTTC. The rearrangement links TRBV11-2 to TRBJ2-7; D ambiguous. The CDR3 consists of 13 residues. V lost 4 bases to trimming and J lost 2 bases, with 9 bases between them. The germline gives CDR1 SGHAT, CDR2 FQNNGV.